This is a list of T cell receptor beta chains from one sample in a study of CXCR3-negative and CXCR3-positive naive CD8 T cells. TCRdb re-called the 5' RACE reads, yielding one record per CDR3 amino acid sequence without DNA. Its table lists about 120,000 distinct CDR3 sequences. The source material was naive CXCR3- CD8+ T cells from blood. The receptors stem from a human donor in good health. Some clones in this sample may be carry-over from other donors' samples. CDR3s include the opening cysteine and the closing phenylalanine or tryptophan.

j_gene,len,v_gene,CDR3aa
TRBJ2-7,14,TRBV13,CASSPGQGFHEQYF
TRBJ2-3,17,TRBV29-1,CSVEWASAGLAGDTQYF
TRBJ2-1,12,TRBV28,CASSLSDSQQFF
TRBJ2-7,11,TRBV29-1,CSVVQTYEQYF
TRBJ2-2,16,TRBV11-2,CASSLAGLAGTGELFF
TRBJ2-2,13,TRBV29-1,CSVDGLDTGELFF
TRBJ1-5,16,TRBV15,CATSREGGVSNQPQHF
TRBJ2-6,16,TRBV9,CASRGPAAPGANVLTF
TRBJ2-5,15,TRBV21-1,CASSRVGRAQETQYF
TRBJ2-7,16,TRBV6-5,CASSYSVQGASYEQYF
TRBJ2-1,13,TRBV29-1,CSVRVASRNEQFF
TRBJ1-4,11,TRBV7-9,CASSSREKLFF
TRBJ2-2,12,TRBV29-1,CSVNLLGGELFF
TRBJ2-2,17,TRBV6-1,CASSEIGGTSSTGELFF
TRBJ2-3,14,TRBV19,CASSIDAGVFTQYF
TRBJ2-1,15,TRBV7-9,CASSLATSLYNEQFF
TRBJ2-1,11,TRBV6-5,CASTEGTGWFF
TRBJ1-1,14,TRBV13,CASSLQGTGTEAFF
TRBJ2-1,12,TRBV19,CATLGGYNEQFF
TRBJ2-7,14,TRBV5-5,CASSGLRGSNEQYF
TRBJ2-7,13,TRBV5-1,CASSLGSTGEQYF
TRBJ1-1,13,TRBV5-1,CASSLAGTNEAFF
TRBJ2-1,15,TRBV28,CASGVKAPLYNEQFF
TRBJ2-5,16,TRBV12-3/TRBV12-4,CASSHRKTGGLETQYF
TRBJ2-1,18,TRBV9,CASSVQVAGGSSYNEQFF
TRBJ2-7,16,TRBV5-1,CASSLGTGLGFYEQYF
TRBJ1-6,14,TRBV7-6,CASSLGGSTSPLHF
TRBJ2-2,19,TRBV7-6,CASSPGWGLAGVNTGELFF